This T cell receptor beta chain derives from a study of patients and donors after allogeneic stem cell transplantation. Looked up from germline, CDR1 is MGHRA and CDR2 is YSYEKL. The CDR3 runs 15 residues. After removal of 2 bases from V and 6 bases from J, the junction contained 4 bases not matched to a gene. This clonotype occurred a few times. From the RT-PCR reads, TCRdb called clonotypes with MiXCR, one entry per CDR3 protein. This table holds 800,000 to 1,000,000 distinct CDR3 sequences, roughly 18% found once. The sequenced sample consisted of blood, either unsorted or a sorted T cell fraction (not recorded which). The chain is built from TRBV4-1 and TRBJ2-1, with 10 positions matching TRBD2. The clonotype was recovered from a human donor who was either an allogeneic HSCT recipient or a stem cell or donor lymphocyte infusion donor (not recorded which). It is not recorded whose cells these are; they may come from a transplant donor. CDR3 sequence (DNA): TGCGCCAGCAGCCAATTAGCGGGAGGCACCAATGAGCAGTTCTTC. It encodes CASSQLAGGTNEQFF.